This T cell receptor (beta chain) was sequenced for a study of response to subunit inactivated influenza vaccine. A single record per CDR3 protein comes from TCRdb applying MiXCR to the RT-PCR reads. The profile shows more than 200,000 distinct CDR3 sequences, 12% of them singletons. The V end was cut by 4 bases, the J end by 0 bases, with 16 bases between. Germline V lookup: CDR1 LGHNA, CDR2 YNFKEQ. CDR3 length: 17 residues. Many counts were recorded for this clonotype. The chain has TRBV4-2 and TRBJ1-3; D not resolved. This clonotype originated in a man aged 45 to 65 who received an inactivated influenza vaccine. This specimen consisted of non-naive T cells sorted from PBMCs, obtained about 14 days before vaccination. This chain's CDR3 is CASSPPRQKFSGNTIYF. In DNA form, the CDR3 reads TGTGCCAGCAGCCCTCCCCGTCAGAAATTCTCTGGAAACACCATATATTTT.